This TCR beta chain was sequenced for a study of blood T cell repertoires in COVID-19 (TCRdb year 2020). Regarding the study in general: Collaborator samples came from the United States, Italy and Spain and covered acute and convalescent phases of COVID-19. The prospective study material was composed of cDNA or gDNA derived from T cells, B-cell-depleted T cells, or PBMCs. Deeply sampled blood TCRbeta repertoires from subjects exposed to, actively infected with, or recovered from COVID-19 were included in the dataset. A freely available public database, intended as a resource for researchers studying the immune response to SARS-CoV-2, is where the repertoires were released. The samples were drawn from two sources: the first 160 participants of the ongoing ImmuneRACE study, and some 1,300 subjects contributed by 6 global collaborators. The sample metadata nearly always contained a de-identified subject ID, COVID-19 status, age in years and sex. HLA class I and class II types, where available, came from metadata supplied by the sample provider rather than from assay-based typing. Paper-wide results and their limitations: The amount of clinical and demographic metadata varied by source and participant and was provided uncurated.

At one collaborating source in Seattle, patients were enrolled during active infection and were followed longitudinally through the course of disease. Whole blood was collected in K2EDTA tubes by collaborating institutions according to the institutions' own protocols. For TCRbeta analysis, collaborators shipped samples in one of three forms: frozen whole blood, isolated PBMCs, or DNA extracted from either of those sample types. TCRbeta CDR3 regions were amplified from genomic DNA by means of the immunoSEQ Assay, a bias-controlled multiplex PCR. As for the authors' bioinformatics: The number of nucleated cells in each sample was estimated from the amplification of reference gene primers within the assay. Sequence reads were collapsed and filtered to measure the absolute abundance of every unique TCRbeta CDR3 rearrangement. For each sample, productive Simpson clonality was calculated by taking the square root of Simpson's diversity index across productive rearrangements. TCRdb's version of the immuneACCESS table is confined to in-frame rearrangements and falls short of the full clone set. An unresolved V gene accounts for under half of the shortfall where checked; the remainder is of unknown origin. V, J and clone size reflect that table, while D and trimming were determined from the DNA. This sample comprises 150,000 or so clones, 90% to 95% of them detected only once. The ten most abundant clones make up 2% of the sample.

Notes on this clone: Its cognate antigen has yet to be identified. No much larger clone is present one base from it, and per-base qualities are unavailable.

The sample was peripheral blood. This TCR was recovered from a woman aged 55-75 years with COVID-19, enrolled during active disease.

DNA sequence: TGTGCCACCAGCAGAGCGCGACAGGGGAACACTGAAGCTTTCTTT. Its translation is CATSRARQGNTEAFF. In this chain, TRBV15 is recombined with TRBJ1-1, and TRBD1 matches 7 of the central bases. Measured from the cysteine to the phenylalanine, the CDR3 is 15 residues long. The kept DNA is CDR3 alone, 45 bases in frame from the first base. The V end gives up 1 base and the J end 1 base, leaving 3 bases in the junction not matched to a gene. Reading the germline V gene (reference sequence) gives CDR1 LNHNV and CDR2 YYDKDF.